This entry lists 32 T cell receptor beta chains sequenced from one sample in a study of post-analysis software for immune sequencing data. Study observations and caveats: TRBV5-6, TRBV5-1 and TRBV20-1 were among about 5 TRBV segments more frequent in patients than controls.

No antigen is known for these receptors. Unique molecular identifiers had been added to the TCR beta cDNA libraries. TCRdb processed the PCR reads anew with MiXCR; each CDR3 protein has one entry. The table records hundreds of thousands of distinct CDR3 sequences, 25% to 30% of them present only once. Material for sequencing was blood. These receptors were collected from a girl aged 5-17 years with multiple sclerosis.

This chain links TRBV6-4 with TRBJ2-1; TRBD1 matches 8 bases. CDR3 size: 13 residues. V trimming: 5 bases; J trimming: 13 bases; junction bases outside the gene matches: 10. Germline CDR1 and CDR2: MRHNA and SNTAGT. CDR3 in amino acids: CASSNDIRGLQFF. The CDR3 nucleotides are TGTGCCAGCAGTAACGACATCAGGGGGCTTCAGTTCTTC.

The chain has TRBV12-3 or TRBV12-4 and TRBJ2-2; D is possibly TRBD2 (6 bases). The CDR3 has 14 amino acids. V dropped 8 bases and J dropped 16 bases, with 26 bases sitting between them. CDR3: CASDPRVNTGEEFF. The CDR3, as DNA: TGTGCCAGCGACCCAAGGGTGAACACCGGGGAGGAGTTTTTT.

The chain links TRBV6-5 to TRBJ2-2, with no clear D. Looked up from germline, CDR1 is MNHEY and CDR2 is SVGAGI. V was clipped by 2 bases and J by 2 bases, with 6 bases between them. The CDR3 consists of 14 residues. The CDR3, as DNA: TGTGCCAGCAGTTACGGAGAAAACACCGGGGAGCTGTTTTTT. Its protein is CASSYGENTGELFF.

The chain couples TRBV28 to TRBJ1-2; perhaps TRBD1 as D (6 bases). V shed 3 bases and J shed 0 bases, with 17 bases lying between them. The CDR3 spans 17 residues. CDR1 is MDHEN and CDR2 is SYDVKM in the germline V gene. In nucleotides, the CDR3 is TGTGCCAGCAGTTTGTACTCCGGACAGACCGCTAACTATGGCTACACCTTC. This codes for CASSLYSGQTANYGYTF.

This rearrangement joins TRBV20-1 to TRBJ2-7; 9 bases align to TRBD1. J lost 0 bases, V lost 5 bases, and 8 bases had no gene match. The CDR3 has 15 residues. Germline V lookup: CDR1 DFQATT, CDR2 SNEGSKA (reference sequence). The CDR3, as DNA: TGCAGTGCTGGGAAGGGGACAGGGAGCTCCTACGAGCAGTACTTC. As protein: CSAGKGTGSSYEQYF.

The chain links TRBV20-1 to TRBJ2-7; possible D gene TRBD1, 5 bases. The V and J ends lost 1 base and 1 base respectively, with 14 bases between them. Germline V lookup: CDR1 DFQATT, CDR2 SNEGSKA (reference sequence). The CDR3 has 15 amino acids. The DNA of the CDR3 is TGCAGTGCTAGAGTCACTATAGGGGTTTCCTACGAGCAGTACTTC. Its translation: CSARVTIGVSYEQYF.

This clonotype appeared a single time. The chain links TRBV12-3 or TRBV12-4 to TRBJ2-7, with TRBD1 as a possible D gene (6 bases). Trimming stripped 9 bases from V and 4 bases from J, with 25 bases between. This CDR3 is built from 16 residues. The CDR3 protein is CARNRSGARTHYEQYF. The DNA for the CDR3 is TGTGCCAGAAATAGGTCAGGGGCCCGGACCCATTACGAGCAGTACTTC.

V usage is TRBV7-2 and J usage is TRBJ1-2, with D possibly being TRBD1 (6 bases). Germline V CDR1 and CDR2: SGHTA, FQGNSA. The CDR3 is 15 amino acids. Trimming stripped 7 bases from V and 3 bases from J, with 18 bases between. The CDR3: CASTQGRGPDYGYTF. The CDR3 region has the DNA TGTGCCAGCACCCAGGGGCGGGGGCCGGACTATGGCTACACCTTC.

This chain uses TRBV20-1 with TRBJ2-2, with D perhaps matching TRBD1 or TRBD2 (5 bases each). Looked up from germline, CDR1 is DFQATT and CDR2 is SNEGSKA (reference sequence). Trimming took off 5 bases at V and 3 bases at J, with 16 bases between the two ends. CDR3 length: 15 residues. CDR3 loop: CSASGTTPDTGELFF. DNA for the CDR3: TGCAGTGCTTCCGGGACCACACCAGACACCGGGGAGCTGTTTTTT.

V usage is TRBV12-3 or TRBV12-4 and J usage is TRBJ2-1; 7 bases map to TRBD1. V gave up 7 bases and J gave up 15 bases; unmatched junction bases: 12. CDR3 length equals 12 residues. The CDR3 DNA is TGTGCCAGCAAACACCCTTGGGACAGCCTGTTCTTC. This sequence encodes CASKHPWDSLFF.

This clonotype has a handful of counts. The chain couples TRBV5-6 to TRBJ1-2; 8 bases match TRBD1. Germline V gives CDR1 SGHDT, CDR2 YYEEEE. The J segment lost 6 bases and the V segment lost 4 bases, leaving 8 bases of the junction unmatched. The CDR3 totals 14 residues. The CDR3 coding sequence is TGTGCCAGCAGCGTCGACAGGGGATCGCATGGCTACACCTTC. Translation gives CASSVDRGSHGYTF.

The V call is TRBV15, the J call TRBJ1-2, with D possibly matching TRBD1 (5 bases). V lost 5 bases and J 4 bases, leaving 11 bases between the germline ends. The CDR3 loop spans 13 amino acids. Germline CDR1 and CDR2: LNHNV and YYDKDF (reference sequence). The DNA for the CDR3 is TGTGCCACCAGCGTAACAGGCTCCTATGGCTACACCTTC. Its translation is CATSVTGSYGYTF.

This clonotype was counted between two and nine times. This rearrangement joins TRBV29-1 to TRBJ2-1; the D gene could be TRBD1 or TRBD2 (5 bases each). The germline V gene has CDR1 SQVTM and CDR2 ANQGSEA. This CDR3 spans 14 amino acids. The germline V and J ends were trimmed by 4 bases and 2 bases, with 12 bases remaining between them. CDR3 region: CSVAMTGPYNEQFF. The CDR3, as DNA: TGCAGCGTTGCCATGACGGGGCCCTACAATGAGCAGTTCTTC.

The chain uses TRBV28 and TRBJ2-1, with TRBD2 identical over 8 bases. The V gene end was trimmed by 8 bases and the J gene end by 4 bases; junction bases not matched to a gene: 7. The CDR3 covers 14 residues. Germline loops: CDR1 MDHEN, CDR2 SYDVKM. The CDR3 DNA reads TGTGCCAGCCGAATGAGCGGGAGATACAATGAGCAGTTCTTC. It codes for CASRMSGRYNEQFF.

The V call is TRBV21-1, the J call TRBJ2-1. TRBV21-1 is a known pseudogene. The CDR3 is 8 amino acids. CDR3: CASLKQFF. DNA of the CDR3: TGTGCCAGCCTAAAGCAGTTCTTC.

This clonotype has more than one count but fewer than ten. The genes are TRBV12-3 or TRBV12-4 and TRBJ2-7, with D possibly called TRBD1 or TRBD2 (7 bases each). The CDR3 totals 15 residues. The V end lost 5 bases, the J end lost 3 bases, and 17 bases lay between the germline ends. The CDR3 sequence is CASSRTGAGVYEQYF. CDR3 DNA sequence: TGTGCCAGCAGTAGAACAGGGGCGGGGGTCTACGAGCAGTACTTC.

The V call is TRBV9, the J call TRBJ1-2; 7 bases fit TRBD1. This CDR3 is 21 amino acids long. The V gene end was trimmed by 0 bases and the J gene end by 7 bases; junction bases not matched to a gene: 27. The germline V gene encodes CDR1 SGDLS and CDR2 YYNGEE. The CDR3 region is CASSVEPREIYRGMSIGGYTF. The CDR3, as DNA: TGTGCCAGCAGCGTAGAGCCCCGAGAGATCTACAGGGGTATGTCGATCGGTGGCTACACCTTC.

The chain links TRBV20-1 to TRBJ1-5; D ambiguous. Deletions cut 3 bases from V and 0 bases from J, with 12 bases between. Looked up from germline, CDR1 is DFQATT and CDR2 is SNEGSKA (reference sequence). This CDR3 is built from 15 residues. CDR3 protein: CSASSGSDSNQPQHF. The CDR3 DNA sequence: TGCAGTGCTAGTTCCGGGTCGGATAGCAATCAGCCCCAGCATTTT.

CDR3 loop: CASSLDRDAYEQYF. As DNA, the CDR3 is TGTGCCAGCAGTTTGGATAGGGACGCCTACGAGCAGTACTTC. The chain has TRBV12-3 or TRBV12-4 and TRBJ2-7; D is possibly TRBD1 or TRBD2 (5 bases each). This CDR3 spans 14 amino acids. Trimming left V 3 bases short and J 2 bases short, with 11 bases between.

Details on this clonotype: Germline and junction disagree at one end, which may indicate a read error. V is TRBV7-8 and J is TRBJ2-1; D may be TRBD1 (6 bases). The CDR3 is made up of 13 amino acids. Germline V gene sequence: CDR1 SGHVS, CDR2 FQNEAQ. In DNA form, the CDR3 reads TGTGCCAGCAGCTACACAGGGTACAATGGGCAGTTCTTC. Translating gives CASSYTGYNGQFF.

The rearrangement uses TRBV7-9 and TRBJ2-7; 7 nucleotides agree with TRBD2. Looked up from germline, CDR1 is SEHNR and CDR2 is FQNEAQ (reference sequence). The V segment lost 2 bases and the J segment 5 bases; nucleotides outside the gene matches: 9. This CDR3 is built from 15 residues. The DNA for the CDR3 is TGTGCCAGCAGCTTATGGCCCCAGGGACTAAACGAGCAGTACTTC. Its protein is CASSLWPQGLNEQYF.

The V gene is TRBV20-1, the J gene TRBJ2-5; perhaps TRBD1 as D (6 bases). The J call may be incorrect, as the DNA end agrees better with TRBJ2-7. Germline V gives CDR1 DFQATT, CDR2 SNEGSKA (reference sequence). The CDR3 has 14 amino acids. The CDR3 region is CSARDRTVVHEQYF. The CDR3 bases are TGCAGTGCTAGAGACCGGACAGTGGTCCACGAGCAGTACTTC.

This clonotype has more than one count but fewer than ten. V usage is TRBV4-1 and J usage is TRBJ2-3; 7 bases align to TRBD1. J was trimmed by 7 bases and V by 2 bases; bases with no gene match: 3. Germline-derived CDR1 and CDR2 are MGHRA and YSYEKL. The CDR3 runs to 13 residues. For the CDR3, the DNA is TGCGCCAGCAGCCAAACACAGGGGAATACGCAGTATTTT. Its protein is CASSQTQGNTQYF.

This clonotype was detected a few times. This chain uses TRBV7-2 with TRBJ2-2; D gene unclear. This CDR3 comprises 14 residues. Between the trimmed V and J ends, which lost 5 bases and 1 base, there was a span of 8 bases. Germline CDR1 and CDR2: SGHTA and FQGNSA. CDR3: CASSPSGNTGELFF. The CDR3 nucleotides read TGTGCCAGCAGCCCCTCGGGGAACACCGGGGAGCTGTTTTTT.

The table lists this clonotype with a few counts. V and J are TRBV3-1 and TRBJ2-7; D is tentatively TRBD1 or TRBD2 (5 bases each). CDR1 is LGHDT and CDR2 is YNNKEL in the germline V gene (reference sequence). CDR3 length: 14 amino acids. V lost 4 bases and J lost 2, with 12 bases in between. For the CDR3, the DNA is TGTGCCAGCAGCCTTCACGGGACCCCCTACGAGCAGTACTTC. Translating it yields CASSLHGTPYEQYF.

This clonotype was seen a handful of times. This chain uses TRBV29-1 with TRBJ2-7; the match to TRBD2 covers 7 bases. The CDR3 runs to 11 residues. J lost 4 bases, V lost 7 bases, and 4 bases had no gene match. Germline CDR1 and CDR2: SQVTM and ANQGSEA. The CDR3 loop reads CSGGTTYEQYF. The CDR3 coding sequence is TGCAGCGGAGGGACTACTTACGAGCAGTACTTC.

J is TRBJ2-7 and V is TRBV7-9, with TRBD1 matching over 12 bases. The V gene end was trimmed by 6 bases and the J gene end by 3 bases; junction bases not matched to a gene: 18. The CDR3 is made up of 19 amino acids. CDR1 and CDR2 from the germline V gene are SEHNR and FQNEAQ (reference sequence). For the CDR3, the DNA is TGTGCCAGCAGTCGTTTTCGGGGACAGGGGGCTCTATCGGTCTACGAGCAGTACTTC. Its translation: CASSRFRGQGALSVYEQYF.

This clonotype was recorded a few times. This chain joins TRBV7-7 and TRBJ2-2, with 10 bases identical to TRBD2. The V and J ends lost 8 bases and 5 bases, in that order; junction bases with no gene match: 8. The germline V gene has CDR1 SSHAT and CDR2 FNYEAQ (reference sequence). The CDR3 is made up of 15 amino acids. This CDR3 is CASSQGSGRTGELFF. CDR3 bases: TGTGCCAGCTCTCAAGGTAGCGGGAGGACCGGGGAGCTGTTTTTT.

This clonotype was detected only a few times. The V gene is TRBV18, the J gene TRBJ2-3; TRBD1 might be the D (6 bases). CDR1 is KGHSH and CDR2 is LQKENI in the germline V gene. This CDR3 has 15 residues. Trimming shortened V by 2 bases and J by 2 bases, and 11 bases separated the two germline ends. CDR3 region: CASSPGQPFTDTQYF. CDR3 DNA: TGTGCCAGCTCACCAGGACAGCCCTTCACAGATACGCAGTATTTT.

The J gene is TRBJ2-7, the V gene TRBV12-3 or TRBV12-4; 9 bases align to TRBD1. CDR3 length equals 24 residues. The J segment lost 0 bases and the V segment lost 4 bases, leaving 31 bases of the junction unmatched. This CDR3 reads CASSWTQTGGEPLAVLADSYEQYF. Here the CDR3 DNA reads TGTGCCAGCAGTTGGACACAAACAGGGGGCGAACCCCTGGCGGTACTCGCCGACTCCTACGAGCAGTACTTC.

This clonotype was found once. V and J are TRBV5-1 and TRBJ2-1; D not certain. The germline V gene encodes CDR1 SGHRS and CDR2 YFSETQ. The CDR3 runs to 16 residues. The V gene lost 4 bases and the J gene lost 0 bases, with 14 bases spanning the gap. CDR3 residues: CASSLPAASSYNEQFF. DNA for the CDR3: TGCGCCAGCAGCCTCCCCGCAGCGAGCTCCTACAATGAGCAGTTCTTC.

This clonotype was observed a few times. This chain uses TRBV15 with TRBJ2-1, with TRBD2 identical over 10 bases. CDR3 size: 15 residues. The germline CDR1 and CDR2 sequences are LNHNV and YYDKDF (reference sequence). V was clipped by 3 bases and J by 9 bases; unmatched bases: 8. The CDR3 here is CATSSGLAEEGEQFF. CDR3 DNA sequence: TGTGCCACCAGCAGTGGACTAGCGGAAGAGGGTGAGCAGTTCTTC.